These 32 T cell receptor beta chains were all obtained from the same sample, sequenced in a study of shared clonotypes between healthy human individuals. Method: immunoSEQ multiplex PCR; TCRdb's copy keeps in-frame clones and lacks some. Altogether millions of clones are present, 90% to 95% being singletons, with the ten largest covering around 0.4%. Sequences were obtained from naive CD4+ T cells from PBMCs. The subset is: CD45RA+ positively selected. These receptors were obtained from a man between 18 and 29 years old in good health. Some clones in this sample may be carry-over from other donors' samples.

This sequence joins TRBV5-1 and TRBJ2-3; D is unresolved. The CDR3 extends over 15 amino acids. Germline CDR1 reads SGHRS; CDR2 reads YFSETQ. The germline V and J ends were trimmed by 4 bases and 0 bases, with 12 bases remaining between them. For the CDR3, the DNA is TGCGCCAGCAGCCCTAAGACACAAAGCACAGATACGCAGTATTTT. Translation gives CASSPKTQSTDTQYF.

The chain joins TRBV11-2 to TRBJ2-1; 15 bases map to TRBD2. In germline, CDR1 is SGHAT, CDR2 FQNNGV. Trimming removed 3 bases from V and 10 bases from J; junction bases left unmatched: 1. The CDR3 extends over 14 amino acids. The CDR3 region is CASSFGTSGREQFF. The DNA for the CDR3 is TGTGCCAGCAGCTTCGGGACTAGCGGGAGGGAGCAGTTCTTC.

The chain employs TRBV18 and TRBJ1-1; TRBD1 is a possible D gene (5 bases). V was shortened by 8 bases and J by 0 bases, with 19 bases between the two germline ends. The CDR3 spans 16 residues. The germline gives CDR1 KGHSH, CDR2 LQKENI. Here the CDR3 DNA reads TGTGCCAGCGGCTCAGTGAGGGGCCTACTGAACACTGAAGCTTTCTTT. It translates to CASGSVRGLLNTEAFF.

The V call is TRBV9, the J call TRBJ1-4; 8 nucleotides align to TRBD1. Unmatched junction bases numbered 7, after V lost 4 bases and J lost 2 bases. CDR1 SGDLS and CDR2 YYNGEE come from the germline V gene. The CDR3 consists of 16 residues. The CDR3 coding sequence is TGTGCCAGCAGCACGGGCAGGGGGCTTACTAATGAAAAACTGTTTTTT. It is translated as CASSTGRGLTNEKLFF.

This rearrangement joins TRBV25-1 to TRBJ2-3; D gene uncertain. Germline V CDR1 and CDR2: MGHDK, SYGVNS. V was cut by 3 bases and J by 5 bases, with 9 bases left in between. The CDR3 runs to 13 residues. Written as DNA, the CDR3 is TGTGCCAGCAGTGATTCGGTGGTAGATACGCAGTATTTT. This encodes CASSDSVVDTQYF.

The V gene is TRBV6-1, the J gene TRBJ2-3; the D is unclear. This CDR3 has 12 amino acids. In germline, CDR1 is MNHNS, CDR2 SASEGT. The V and J ends lost 2 bases and 10 bases respectively, with 10 bases between them. CDR3 sequence (DNA): TGTGCCAGCAGTGAATTTAGGCACGCGCAGTATTTT. This sequence encodes CASSEFRHAQYF.

V is TRBV6-1 and J is TRBJ2-2, with 11 nucleotides matching TRBD1. The germline V gene encodes CDR1 MNHNS and CDR2 SASEGT. The CDR3 spans 15 residues. V lost 7 bases to trimming and J lost 5 bases; unmatched junction nucleotides: 6. The CDR3: CASTLDRGLTGELFF. CDR3 nucleotide sequence: TGTGCCAGCACACTGGACAGGGGGCTAACCGGGGAGCTGTTTTTT.

This clone was seen only once. The rearrangement links TRBV7-6 to TRBJ2-7; 9 bases match TRBD2. The V segment lost 8 bases and the J segment 5 bases; nucleotides outside the gene matches: 4. The germline V gene encodes CDR1 SGHVS and CDR2 FNYEAQ. This CDR3 region has 12 residues. CDR3: CASGLALHEQYF. CDR3 nucleotides: TGTGCCAGCGGACTAGCGTTACACGAGCAGTACTTC.

This sequence joins TRBV5-1 and TRBJ2-3; TRBD1 might be the D (6 bases). The CDR3 contains 15 residues. V gave up 0 bases and J gave up 6 bases, with 14 bases separating them. Germline V gene data show CDR1 as SGHRS and CDR2 as YFSETQ. CDR3: CASSLGTVESDTQYF. CDR3 coding DNA: TGCGCCAGCAGCTTGGGGACAGTGGAATCGGATACGCAGTATTTT. Looking up the rest from reference TRBV5-1 and TRBJ2-3 gives the full variable domain: KAGVTQTPRYLIKTRGQQVTLSCSPISGHRSVSWYQQTPGQGLQFLFEYFSETQRNKGNFPGRFSGRQFSNSRSEMNVSTLELGDSALYLCASSLGTVESDTQYFGPGTRLTVL.

The chain couples TRBV12-2 to TRBJ1-1; whether TRBD1, the table's D call, matches the DNA was not checked. TRBV12-2 is flagged as a pseudogene. This CDR3 comprises 11 residues. CDR3 sequence (DNA): TGTGCAGGGGCCAGGGACACTGAAGCTTTCTTT. Amino acid sequence: CAGARDTEAFF.

V is TRBV28 and J is TRBJ2-1, with TRBD2 matching over 8 bases. In germline, CDR1 is MDHEN, CDR2 SYDVKM. This CDR3 is 15 amino acids long. The ends lost 5 bases at V and 8 bases at J; junction bases unmatched: 11. CDR3 DNA sequence: TGTGCCAGCAGTCCCAGCGGGAGAGGTGGCCATGAGCAGTTCTTC. Translating gives CASSPSGRGGHEQFF.

The chain links TRBV2 to TRBJ2-7; no reliable D call. The CDR3 totals 14 residues. The V end was cut by 2 bases, the J end by 9 bases, with 17 bases between. Germline loops: CDR1 SNHLY, CDR2 FYNNEI. The CDR3 nucleotides are TGTGCCAGCAGTGAACCTTTAGTTCCCTGGGGGCAGTACTTC. This translates into CASSEPLVPWGQYF.

Worth noting for this clone: This same CDR3 is encoded by further DNA sequences in the sample. The chain combines TRBV28 with TRBJ2-5; D may be TRBD2 (6 bases). V was clipped by 2 bases and J by 1 base, with 8 bases between them. This CDR3 is 14 amino acids long. Germline V gives CDR1 MDHEN, CDR2 SYDVKM. CDR3 amino acids: CASSLGGVQETQYF. In nucleotides, the CDR3 is TGTGCCAGCAGTTTAGGAGGGGTCCAAGAGACCCAGTACTTC.

This sequence joins TRBV4-2 and TRBJ1-1; D not resolved. The CDR3 is made up of 16 amino acids. Germline V gene data show CDR1 as LGHNA and CDR2 as YNFKEQ. V was cut by 4 bases and J by 1 base, with 16 bases left in between. CDR3 sequence: CASSPHHAVQNTEAFF. The DNA for the CDR3 is TGTGCCAGCAGCCCCCACCATGCTGTTCAGAACACTGAAGCTTTCTTT.

This clone turned up a few times. V gene TRBV10-3 combines with J gene TRBJ1-1; D uncertain. Germline lookup yields CDR1 ENHRY and CDR2 SYGVKD. The CDR3 totals 12 residues. Trimming took 11 bases from V and 5 from J, leaving 15 bases between them. The DNA of the CDR3 is TGTGCCTCAAGCGTCGGCGGGACTGAAGCTTTCTTT. Amino acids: CASSVGGTEAFF.

The chain uses TRBV5-1 and TRBJ1-1; a possible D gene is TRBD1 (5 bases). The V and J ends lost 1 base and 1 base respectively, with 11 bases between them. This CDR3 contains 15 residues. The germline V gene has CDR1 SGHRS and CDR2 YFSETQ. The chain's CDR3 is CASSLNWRGNTEAFF. The CDR3 DNA reads as TGCGCCAGCAGCTTGAATTGGAGGGGGAACACTGAAGCTTTCTTT.

The chain links TRBV5-1 to TRBJ2-5; TRBD2 matches at 13 bases. Germline CDR1 reads SGHRS; CDR2 reads YFSETQ. Trimming took 4 bases from V and 5 from J; bases not matched to a gene: 5. The CDR3 extends over 15 amino acids. DNA of the CDR3: TGCGCCAGCAGCCGGACTAGCGGGAGCATGGAGACCCAGTACTTC. Residues: CASSRTSGSMETQYF.

This sequence joins TRBV7-3 and TRBJ2-7, with 11 positions matching TRBD2. This CDR3 region has 16 residues. The ends lost 4 bases at V and 5 bases at J; junction bases unmatched: 10. Germline CDR1 SGHTA, CDR2 FQGTGA. This CDR3 reads CASSSTSGSGADEQYF. CDR3 in DNA: TGTGCCAGCAGCTCTACTAGCGGGAGTGGGGCTGACGAGCAGTACTTC.

The chain has TRBV28 and TRBJ1-4, with a tentative D call TRBD1 (6 bases). This CDR3 is built from 15 residues. CDR1 is MDHEN, CDR2 SYDVKM, per germline. Trimming shortened V by 6 bases and J by 3 bases, and 14 bases separated the two germline ends. The CDR3 DNA reads as TGTGCCAGCAGGCCAAACAGGGTTGCTAATGAAAAACTGTTTTTT. Translation: CASRPNRVANEKLFF.

V gene TRBV5-4 combines with J gene TRBJ1-2; D is undetermined. The CDR3 consists of 14 residues. Trimming pared 2 bases from V and 6 bases from J, leaving 14 bases between. Per germline, CDR1 SGHNT and CDR2 YYREEE (reference sequence). CDR3 loop: CASSFNTGPDGYTF. The CDR3 DNA follows: TGTGCCAGCAGCTTCAATACGGGTCCCGATGGCTACACCTTC.

This clone was seen only a few times. This sequence joins TRBV7-2 and TRBJ1-1, with a tentative D call TRBD1 (5 bases). Per the germline V gene, CDR1 is SGHTA and CDR2 is FQGNSA. The V end lost 4 bases, the J end lost 4 bases, and 16 bases lay between the germline ends. This CDR3 spans 15 amino acids. CDR3 sequence: CASSSDSAGGTEAFF. The DNA for the CDR3 is TGTGCCAGCAGCTCCGACAGCGCCGGGGGCACTGAAGCTTTCTTT.

This chain links TRBV5-1 with TRBJ2-5; 7 nucleotides line up with TRBD1. Germline CDR1 is SGHRS and CDR2 is YFSETQ. This CDR3 contains 17 residues. Unmatched junction bases numbered 12, after V lost 3 bases and J lost 1 base. CDR3 region: CASSSGPGQALQETQYF. The CDR3 coding sequence is TGCGCCAGCAGCTCGGGACCCGGACAGGCCCTCCAAGAGACCCAGTACTTC. The complete variable domain, with remaining parts taken from reference TRBV5-1 and TRBJ2-5, reads KAGVTQTPRYLIKTRGQQVTLSCSPISGHRSVSWYQQTPGQGLQFLFEYFSETQRNKGNFPGRFSGRQFSNSRSEMNVSTLELGDSALYLCASSSGPGQALQETQYFGPGTRLLVL.

The chain joins TRBV13 to TRBJ2-2; either TRBD1 or TRBD2 may fit D (5 bases each). The CDR3 totals 16 residues. Per germline, CDR1 PRHDT and CDR2 FYEKMQ (reference sequence). V dropped 0 bases and J dropped 4 bases, with 12 bases sitting between them. This chain's CDR3 is CASSLGLGRVTGELFF. Here the CDR3 DNA reads TGTGCCAGCAGCTTAGGCCTGGGGCGGGTCACCGGGGAGCTGTTTTTT. The full variable domain, in which reference TRBV13 and TRBJ2-2 provide the parts outside the CDR3, is AAGVIQSPRHLIKEKRETATLKCYPIPRHDTVYWYQQGPGQDPQFLISFYEKMQSDKGSIPDRFSAQQFSDYHSELNMSSLELGDSALYFCASSLGLGRVTGELFFGEGSRLTVL.

The V and J genes are TRBV7-2 and TRBJ2-7, with D possibly matching TRBD2 (6 bases). The germline V and J ends were trimmed by 5 bases and 3 bases, with 17 bases remaining between them. The CDR3 sequence is 15 residues long. In germline, CDR1 is SGHTA, CDR2 FQGNSA. The CDR3 loop is CASSRTTYYNYEQYF. The CDR3, as DNA: TGTGCCAGCAGCCGGACTACCTACTATAACTACGAGCAGTACTTC.

The CDR3 loop is CASSVGVFRSYNEQFF. In nucleotides, the CDR3 is TGTGCCAGCAGCGTAGGGGTATTCAGGTCCTACAATGAGCAGTTCTTC. The V call is TRBV9, the J call TRBJ2-1, with D hard to call. This CDR3 has 16 residues. The V and J ends lost 0 bases and 1 base respectively, with 11 bases between them. Germline V gene sequence: CDR1 SGDLS, CDR2 YYNGEE.

Details on this clone: Distinct nucleotide sequences in the sample also encode this CDR3. The rearrangement joins TRBV18 to TRBJ2-2; D possibly corresponds to TRBD2 (6 bases). This CDR3 is built from 14 residues. Trimming shortened V by 3 bases and J by 5 bases, and 10 bases separated the two germline ends. The germline V gene encodes CDR1 KGHSH and CDR2 LQKENI. The CDR3 here is CASSPPGRTGELFF. For the CDR3, the DNA is TGTGCCAGCTCACCTCCAGGGAGGACCGGGGAGCTGTTTTTT.

With respect to this clone: This sample also contains other DNA sequences that code for the same CDR3. The rearrangement uses TRBV28 and TRBJ2-2; no reliable D call. The germline V gene encodes CDR1 MDHEN and CDR2 SYDVKM. V was cut by 6 bases and J by 6 bases, with 11 bases left in between. The CDR3 runs to 13 residues. In nucleotides, the CDR3 is TGTGCCAGCAGCCAAAGGCTCCCCGGGGAGCTGTTTTTT. Translated: CASSQRLPGELFF.

This chain links TRBV6-5 with TRBJ2-7, with a weak D call TRBD2 (5 bases). Germline V lookup: CDR1 MNHEY, CDR2 SVGAGI. The CDR3 has 15 amino acids. V dropped 7 bases and J dropped 2 bases, with 18 bases sitting between them. The CDR3 DNA reads TGTGCCAGCACCAAAGATATAGACGGGACCTACGAGCAGTACTTC. Encoded protein: CASTKDIDGTYEQYF.

The chain employs TRBV5-4 and TRBJ1-1, with 7 bases lining up with TRBD1. With V trimmed by 4 bases and J by 4 bases, 10 bases remained unmatched. The CDR3 extends over 15 amino acids. The germline V gene has CDR1 SGHNT and CDR2 YYREEE (reference sequence). As DNA, the CDR3 is TGTGCCAGCAGCAAAAACAGGGGTGGTTTCACTGAAGCTTTCTTT. It translates to CASSKNRGGFTEAFF.

This chain links TRBV4-1 with TRBJ1-2, with D unclear. The length of the CDR3 is 14 residues. Trimming pared 1 base from V and 2 bases from J, leaving 8 bases between. CDR1 MGHRA and CDR2 YSYEKL come from the germline V gene. The CDR3 region is CASSQGYRNYGYTF. CDR3 sequence (DNA): TGCGCCAGCAGCCAAGGGTACAGAAACTATGGCTACACCTTC.

This chain connects TRBV27 to TRBJ1-2, with 8 bases that match TRBD1. Per the germline V gene, CDR1 is MNHEY and CDR2 is SMNVEV (reference sequence). V gave up 5 bases and J gave up 6 bases; unmatched junction bases: 8. The CDR3 extends over 14 amino acids. CDR3 sequence: CASSLKRTGHGYTF. CDR3 bases: TGTGCCAGCAGTCTCAAAAGGACAGGGCATGGCTACACCTTC.

The genes are TRBV19 and TRBJ1-3; TRBD1 might be the D (5 bases). Per germline, CDR1 LNHDA and CDR2 SQIVND (reference sequence). V lost 10 bases and J 0 bases, leaving 10 bases between the germline ends. The CDR3 has 13 residues. In nucleotides, the CDR3 is TGTGCCACCCAGACAGACTCTGGAAACACCATATATTTT. This sequence encodes CATQTDSGNTIYF.